This TCR beta chain was documented in a study of CD8+ T cells in alopecia areata. About the research overall: Among treated patients, oral tofacitinib was administered at 5 to 10 mg twice daily.

With regard to this clone: Its target is unknown.

V lost 1 base and J 15 bases, leaving 13 bases between the germline ends. The CDR3 is 13 residues long. Germline V CDR1 and CDR2: SGHTA, FQGNSA. Study outcomes and limitations: Whereas mice showed it more clearly, TCR sharing across patients was murkier, possibly because of HLA.

The authors extracted RNA and reverse transcribed it into cDNA as the sequencing template. Assay used: immunoSEQ multiplex PCR; TCRdb lists only in-frame clones, some missing. The sample contains around 140,000 clones, roughly three fifths of which appear only once. V gene TRBV7-2 combines with J gene TRBJ1-6; D ambiguous. The sequence was collected from a human donor with alopecia areata. The starting material was CD4+ T cells sorted from blood, obtained at week 0. The CDR3 bases are TGTGCCAGCAGCTTAGATGCGGGATATGTCCTCCACTTT. Protein: CASSLDAGYVLHF.